This T cell receptor beta chain is drawn from a study of blood T cell repertoires in COVID-19. Overall study: The samples span acute and convalescent COVID-19 from the United States, Italy and Spain.

Measured with immunoSEQ multiplex PCR; TCRdb has only the in-frame clones, and not every one. The sample includes 280,000 or so clones, 65% to 90% of them seen just once. This CDR3 is 12 amino acids long. V gave up 6 bases and J gave up 9 bases, with 12 bases separating them. Germline CDR1 reads SGHTA; CDR2 reads FQGNSA. The sample taken for sequencing was peripheral blood. This chain links TRBV7-2 with TRBJ2-1; D unresolved. The receptor was derived from a human donor in a cohort sampled during active COVID-19. The CDR3 DNA reads as TGTGCCAGCAGTTTCTTAGGAGTTGAGCAGTTCTTC. Protein sequence: CASSFLGVEQFF.